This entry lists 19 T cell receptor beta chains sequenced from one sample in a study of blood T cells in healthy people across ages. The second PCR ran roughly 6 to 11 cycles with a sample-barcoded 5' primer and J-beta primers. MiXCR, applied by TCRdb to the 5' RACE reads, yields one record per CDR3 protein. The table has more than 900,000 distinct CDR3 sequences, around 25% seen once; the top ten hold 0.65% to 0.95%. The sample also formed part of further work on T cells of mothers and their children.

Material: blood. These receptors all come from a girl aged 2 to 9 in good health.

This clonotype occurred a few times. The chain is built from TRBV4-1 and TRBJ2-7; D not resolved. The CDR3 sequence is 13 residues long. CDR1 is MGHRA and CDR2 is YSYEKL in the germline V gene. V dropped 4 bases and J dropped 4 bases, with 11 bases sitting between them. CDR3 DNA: TGCGCCAGCAGCCCGTCAATTACTTACGAGCAGTACTTC. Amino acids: CASSPSITYEQYF.

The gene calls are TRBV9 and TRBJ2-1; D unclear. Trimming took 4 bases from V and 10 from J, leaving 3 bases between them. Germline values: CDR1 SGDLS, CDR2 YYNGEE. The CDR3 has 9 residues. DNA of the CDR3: TGTGCCAGCAGCCCCGAGCAGTTCTTC. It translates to CASSPEQFF.

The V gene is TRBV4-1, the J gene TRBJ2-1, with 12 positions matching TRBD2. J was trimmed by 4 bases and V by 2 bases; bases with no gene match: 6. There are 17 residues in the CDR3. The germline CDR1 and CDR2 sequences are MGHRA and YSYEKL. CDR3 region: CASSQPTSGSKYNEQFF. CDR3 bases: TGCGCCAGCAGCCAACCGACTAGCGGGAGTAAGTACAATGAGCAGTTCTTC.

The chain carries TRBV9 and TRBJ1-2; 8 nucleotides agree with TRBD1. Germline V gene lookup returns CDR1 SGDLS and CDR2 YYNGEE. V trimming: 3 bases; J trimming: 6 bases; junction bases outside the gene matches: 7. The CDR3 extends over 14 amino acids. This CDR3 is CASSGTGYGNGYTF. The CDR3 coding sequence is TGTGCCAGCAGCGGGACAGGGTACGGGAATGGCTACACCTTC.

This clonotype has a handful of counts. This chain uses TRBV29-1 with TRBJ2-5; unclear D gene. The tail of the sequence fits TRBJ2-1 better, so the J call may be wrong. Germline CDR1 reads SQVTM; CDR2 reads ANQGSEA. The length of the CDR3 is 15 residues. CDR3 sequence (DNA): TGCAGCGTTGAAGACCTCCTAGGAGAGAACAATGAGCAGTTCTTC. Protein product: CSVEDLLGENNEQFF.

The DNA of the CDR3 is TGTGCCAGCAGCATAGGGGGACTGATCTCCTACGAGCAGTACTTC. Amino acid sequence: CASSIGGLISYEQYF. V gene TRBV27 combines with J gene TRBJ2-7; possibly TRBD1 or TRBD2 for D (6 bases each). CDR1 and CDR2 (germline): MNHEY, SMNVEV (reference sequence). The CDR3 runs to 15 residues. V was cut by 6 bases and J by 0 bases, with 15 bases left in between.

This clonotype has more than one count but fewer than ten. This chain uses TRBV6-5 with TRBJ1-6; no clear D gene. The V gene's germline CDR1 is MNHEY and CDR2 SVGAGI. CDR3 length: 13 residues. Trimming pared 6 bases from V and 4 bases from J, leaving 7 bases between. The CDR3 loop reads CASSLEYNSPLHF. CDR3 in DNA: TGTGCCAGCAGCCTCGAGTATAATTCACCCCTCCACTTT.

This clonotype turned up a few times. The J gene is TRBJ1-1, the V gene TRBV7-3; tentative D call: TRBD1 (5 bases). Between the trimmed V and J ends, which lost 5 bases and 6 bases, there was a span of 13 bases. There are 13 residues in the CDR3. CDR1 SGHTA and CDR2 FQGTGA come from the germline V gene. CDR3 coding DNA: TGTGCCAGCAGCACTGGACACCCCGCTGAAGCTTTCTTT. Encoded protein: CASSTGHPAEAFF. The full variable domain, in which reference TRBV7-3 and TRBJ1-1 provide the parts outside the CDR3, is GAGVSQTPSNKVTEKGKYVELRCDPISGHTALYWYRQSLGQGPEFLIYFQGTGAADDSGLPNDRFFAVRPEGSVSTLKIQRTERGDSAVYLCASSTGHPAEAFFGQGTRLTVV.

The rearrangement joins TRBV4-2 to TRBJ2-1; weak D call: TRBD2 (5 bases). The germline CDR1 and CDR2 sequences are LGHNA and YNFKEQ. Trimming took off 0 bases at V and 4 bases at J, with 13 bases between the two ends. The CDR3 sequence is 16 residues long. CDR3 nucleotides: TGTGCCAGCAGCCAAGATAGCGTTGGAGAGTACAATGAGCAGTTCTTC. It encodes CASSQDSVGEYNEQFF.

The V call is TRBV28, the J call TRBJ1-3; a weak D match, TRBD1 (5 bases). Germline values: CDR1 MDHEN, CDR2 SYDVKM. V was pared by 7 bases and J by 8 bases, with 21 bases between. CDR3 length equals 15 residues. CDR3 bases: TGTGCCAGCACCCGATTGGGGGGAAGGGGTGACACCATATATTTT. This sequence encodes CASTRLGGRGDTIYF. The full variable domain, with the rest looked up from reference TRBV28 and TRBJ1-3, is DVKVTQSSRYLVKRTGEKVFLECVQDMDHENMFWYRQDPGLGLRLIYFSYDVKMKEKGDIPEGYSVSREKKERFSLILESASTNQTSMYLCASTRLGGRGDTIYFGEGSWLTVV.

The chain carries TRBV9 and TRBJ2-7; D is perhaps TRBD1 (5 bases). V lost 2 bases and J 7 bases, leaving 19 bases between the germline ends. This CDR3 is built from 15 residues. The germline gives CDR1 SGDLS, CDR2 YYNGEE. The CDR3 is CASSVQQGAGSEQYF. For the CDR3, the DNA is TGTGCCAGCAGCGTCCAGCAGGGCGCTGGGTCGGAGCAGTACTTC.

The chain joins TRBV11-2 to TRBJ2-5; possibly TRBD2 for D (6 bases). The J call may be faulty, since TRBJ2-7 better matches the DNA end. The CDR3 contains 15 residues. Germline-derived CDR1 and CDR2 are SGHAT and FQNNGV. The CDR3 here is CASSLVGGAAYEQYF. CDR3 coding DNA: TGTGCCAGCAGCTTAGTCGGGGGAGCTGCCTACGAGCAGTACTTC.

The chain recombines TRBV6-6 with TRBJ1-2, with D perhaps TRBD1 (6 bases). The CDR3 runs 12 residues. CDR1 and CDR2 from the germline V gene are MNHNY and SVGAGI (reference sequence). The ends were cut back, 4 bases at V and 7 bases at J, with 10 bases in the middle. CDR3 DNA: TGTGCCAGCAGTTTTCTACAGGGTGGCTACACCTTC. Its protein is CASSFLQGGYTF.

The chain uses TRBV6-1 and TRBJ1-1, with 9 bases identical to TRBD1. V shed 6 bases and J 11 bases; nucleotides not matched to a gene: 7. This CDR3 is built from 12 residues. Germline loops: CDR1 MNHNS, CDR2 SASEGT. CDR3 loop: CASRQGAGWAFF. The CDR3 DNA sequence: TGTGCCAGCAGACAGGGGGCAGGATGGGCTTTCTTT.

This CDR3 reads CSVWTGPSYEQYF. For the CDR3, the DNA is TGCAGCGTTTGGACAGGGCCCTCCTACGAGCAGTACTTC. The J gene is TRBJ2-7, the V gene TRBV29-1; TRBD1 aligns across 8 bases. Trimming at V came to 5 bases and at J to 0 bases, leaving 3 bases not matched to a gene. This CDR3 is 13 amino acids long. Germline values: CDR1 SQVTM, CDR2 ANQGSEA.

CDR3 residues: CSVEGGQLTGELFF. The CDR3 nucleotides read TGCAGCGTTGAGGGGGGACAGCTCACCGGGGAGCTGTTTTTT. The chain has TRBV29-1 and TRBJ2-2; a possible D gene is TRBD1 (7 bases). The CDR3 runs 14 residues. The germline V gene has CDR1 SQVTM and CDR2 ANQGSEA. Deletions cut 3 bases from V and 4 bases from J, with 12 bases between.

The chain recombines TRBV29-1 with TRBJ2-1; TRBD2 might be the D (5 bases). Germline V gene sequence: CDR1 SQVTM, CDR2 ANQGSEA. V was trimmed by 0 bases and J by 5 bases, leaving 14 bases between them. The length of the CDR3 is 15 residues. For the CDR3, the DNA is TGCAGCGTTGAAGAGGTCCGGACTGGCAACAATGAGCAGTTCTTC. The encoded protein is CSVEEVRTGNNEQFF.

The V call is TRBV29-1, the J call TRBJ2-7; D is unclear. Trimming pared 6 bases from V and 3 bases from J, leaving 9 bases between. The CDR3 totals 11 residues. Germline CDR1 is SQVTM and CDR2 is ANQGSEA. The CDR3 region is CSVRVYYEQYF. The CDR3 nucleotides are TGCAGCGTCCGCGTTTACTACGAGCAGTACTTC.

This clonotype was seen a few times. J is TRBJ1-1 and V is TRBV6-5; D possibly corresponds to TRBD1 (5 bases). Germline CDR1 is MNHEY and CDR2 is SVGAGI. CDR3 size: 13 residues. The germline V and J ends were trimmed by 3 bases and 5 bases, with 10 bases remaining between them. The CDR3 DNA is TGTGCCAGCAGTTATAGGCGGGGGACTGAAGCTTTCTTT. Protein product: CASSYRRGTEAFF.